The clone carrying this T cell receptor beta chain appeared many times. Its target is not known. Regions amplified from RNA transcripts were the TCR beta CDR3 regions. First-round RT-PCR with HTBI primers amplified the TCR CDR3 region. TCRdb independently ran MiXCR on the multiplex PCR reads; one entry per CDR3 protein. The top ten hold almost 8% of the sample, which has under 450,000 distinct CDR3 sequences, less than 20% seen once. This sample was included in a study of T cells in Graves' hyperthyroidism and ophthalmopathy. Study observations and caveats: Expanded thyroid clonotypes (above 0.001) were mostly also found in blood. Stable hyperthyroidism was told apart from ophthalmopathy by a model built on 13 V-J features.

Fresh 10 ml peripheral blood yielded PBMCs. This CDR3 region has 17 residues. In germline, CDR1 is ENHRY, CDR2 SYGVKD. The junction had 8 bases not matched to a gene; V was cut back by 2 bases and J by 4 bases. The V and J genes are TRBV10-3 and TRBJ2-2; 9 positions agree with TRBD1. This receptor was obtained from a woman aged 18 to 35 with Graves' hyperthyroidism. Sequencing input: blood. CDR3 sequence reads: CAISEKNRDRVTGELFF. DNA for the CDR3: TGTGCCATCAGTGAGAAGAACCGGGACAGGGTCACCGGGGAGCTGTTTTTT.